The entry that follows covers one T cell receptor beta chain sequence. Its antigen is as yet unknown. Clones were sequenced by immunoSEQ multiplex PCR, and TCRdb holds only the in-frame ones, with some missing. The top ten hold less than 2% of the sample, which has about 670,000 clones, about two thirds seen once. The data belong to a study of shared clonotypes between healthy human individuals. Germline-derived CDR1 and CDR2 are LNHDA and SQIVND (reference sequence). CDR3 length: 16 residues. Between the trimmed V and J ends, which lost 5 bases and 3 bases, there was a span of 14 bases. Whole-study results and caveats: Deeper or shallower sequencing was expected to change how clonotypes are shared among donors.

Partitioning of CD4+ cells yielded a CD45RA+ naive subset and a CD45RA-negative memory subset. The specimen was memory CD4+ T cells sorted from blood. As for subset: CD45RA-negative fraction. The J gene is TRBJ2-6, the V gene TRBV19; D ambiguous. The clonotype originates from a woman in her thirties in good health. The CDR3 loop is CASSLDTTGGANVLTF. The CDR3 DNA reads TGTGCCAGTAGTCTTGACACCACCGGTGGGGCCAACGTCCTGACTTTC.